Listed below are T cell receptor beta chains from one sample, sequenced in a study of blood T cell repertoires in COVID-19. Repertoires were generated with immunoSEQ multiplex PCR, while TCRdb's copy carries only in-frame clones and drops some. The sample has approximately 81,000 clones; roughly 86% are singletons. The sequenced material came from peripheral blood. The receptor source for this set is a human donor in a cohort sampled during active COVID-19. Both conserved end residues are part of each CDR3. Clone size, where shown, is once, few, many, or a class for clones that have expanded.

clone_size	v_call	j_call	cdr3_aa
NA	TRBV7-9	TRBJ1-1	CASSLVSLTPNTEAFF
NA	TRBV3-1/TRBV3-2	TRBJ1-2	CASSQTFGGNYGYTF
few	TRBV3-1/TRBV3-2	TRBJ2-7	CASSPRDSWEQYF
NA	TRBV7-9	TRBJ2-5	CASSLSRGQVGETQYF
NA	TRBV14	TRBJ2-7	CASSQTTSGAIEQYF
NA	TRBV19	TRBJ1-2	CASRTTGIYGYTF
NA	TRBV7-2	TRBJ2-3	CASSLDLAGGPDTQYF
NA	TRBV13	TRBJ2-2	CASSLKRGGELFF
NA	TRBV6-6	TRBJ1-3	CATQGIGDTIYF
once	TRBV20-1	TRBJ2-7	CSTSGDYEQYF
NA	TRBV19	TRBJ2-7	CASSIPGQGTYEQYF
NA	TRBV4-1	TRBJ2-7	CASSQDLGQGLYEQYF
NA	TRBV3-1/TRBV3-2	TRBJ1-3	CASSQGRLGTGGPGNTIYF
NA	TRBV9	TRBJ2-5	CASSVGQGKETQYF
NA	TRBV6-6	TRBJ1-5	CASSYREDAPQHF
NA	TRBV7-8	TRBJ2-7	CASSVWGDEQYF
NA	TRBV20-1	TRBJ1-5	CSASQPGYYSNQPQHF
NA	TRBV15	TRBJ2-7	CATSRDRGELELGQVYEQYF
NA	TRBV6-2/TRBV6-3	TRBJ2-7	CASSLTSGGLYEQYF
NA	TRBV6-6	TRBJ1-1	CASVPSGQNTEAFF
NA	TRBV6-2/TRBV6-3	TRBJ1-2	CASSYVIPGQRTLMNYGYTF
NA	TRBV7-9	TRBJ1-5	CASTGGDYQPQHF
NA	TRBV28	TRBJ1-1	CASSSPGQGATNTEAFF
NA	TRBV19	TRBJ2-7	CASSIGQNEQYF
NA	TRBV6-6	TRBJ2-1	CASSETLAGGNEQFF
few	TRBV5-5	TRBJ1-3	CASSLAGSGNTIYF
NA	TRBV18	TRBJ1-2	CASSPPSEAYGYTF
NA	TRBV6-5	TRBJ1-5	CASRETGASNQPQHF
NA	TRBV7-9	TRBJ2-3	CASSLGGGRRMAQYF
once	TRBV9	TRBJ2-7	CASSTGLPPYEQYF
NA	TRBV6-2/TRBV6-3	TRBJ2-4	CASSPQGNFAKNIQYF
once	TRBV2	TRBJ1-1	CASSPYRGANTEAFF
NA	TRBV4-2	TRBJ1-2	CASSHPGTASDTF
NA	TRBV27	TRBJ2-7	CASRRYGQGAEYEQYF
NA	TRBV18	TRBJ2-1	CASSPPSYNEQFF
once	TRBV19	TRBJ1-2	CASSIDEDRGGGYTF
NA	TRBV19	TRBJ2-1	CASKGDSSYNEQFF
NA	TRBV3-1/TRBV3-2	TRBJ1-2	CASSQDLSGWAGLGYTF
NA	TRBV7-2	TRBJ1-2	CASSFPNYGYTF
many	TRBV7-2	TRBJ1-1	CASRNQQGLNTEAFF
NA	TRBV9	TRBJ1-1	CASSVGAGGQGTEAFF
NA	TRBV4-3	TRBJ1-4	CASSQDAFSGTDEKLFF
NA	TRBV12-3/TRBV12-4	TRBJ1-2	CASSVTDNYGYTF
few	TRBV4-1	TRBJ2-7	CASSQGVLAGGSYEQYF
few	TRBV9	TRBJ2-2	CASSVVHTGELFF
NA	TRBV7-3	TRBJ2-7	CASSFLGRPGDEQYF